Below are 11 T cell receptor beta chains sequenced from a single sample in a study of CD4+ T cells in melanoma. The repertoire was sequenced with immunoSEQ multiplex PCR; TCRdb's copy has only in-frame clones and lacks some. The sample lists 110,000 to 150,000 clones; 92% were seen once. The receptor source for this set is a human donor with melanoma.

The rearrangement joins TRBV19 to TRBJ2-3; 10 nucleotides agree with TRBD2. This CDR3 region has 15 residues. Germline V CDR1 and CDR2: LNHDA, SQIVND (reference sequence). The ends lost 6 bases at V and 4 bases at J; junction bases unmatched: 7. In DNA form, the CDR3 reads TGTGCCAGTAGAACACTAGCGGGAAAAGCAGATACGCAGTATTTT. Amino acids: CASRTLAGKADTQYF.

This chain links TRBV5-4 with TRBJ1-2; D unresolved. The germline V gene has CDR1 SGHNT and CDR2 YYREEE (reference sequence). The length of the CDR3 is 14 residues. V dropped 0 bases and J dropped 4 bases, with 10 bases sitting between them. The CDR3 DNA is TGTGCCAGCAGCTTGGGTTTGGAGAGCTATGGCTACACCTTC. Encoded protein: CASSLGLESYGYTF.

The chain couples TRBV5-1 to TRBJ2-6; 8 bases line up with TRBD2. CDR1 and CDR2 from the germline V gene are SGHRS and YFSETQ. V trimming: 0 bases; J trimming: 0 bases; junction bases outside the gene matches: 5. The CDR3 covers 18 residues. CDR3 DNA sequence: TGCGCCAGCAGCTTGGGGCTAGCGGGCGACTCTGGGGCCAACGTCCTGACTTTC. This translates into CASSLGLAGDSGANVLTF.

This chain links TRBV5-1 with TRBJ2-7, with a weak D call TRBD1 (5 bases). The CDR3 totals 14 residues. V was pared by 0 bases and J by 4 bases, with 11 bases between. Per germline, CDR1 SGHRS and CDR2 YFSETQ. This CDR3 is CASSLVQGNYEQYF. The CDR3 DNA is TGCGCCAGCAGCTTGGTTCAGGGCAATTACGAGCAGTACTTC.

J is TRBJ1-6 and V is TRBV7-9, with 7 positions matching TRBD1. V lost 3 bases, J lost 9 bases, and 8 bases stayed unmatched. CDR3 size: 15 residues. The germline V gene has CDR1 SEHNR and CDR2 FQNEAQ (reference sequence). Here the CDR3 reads CASSLGQGEGSPLHF. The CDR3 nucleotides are TGTGCCAGCAGCTTGGGCCAGGGGGAAGGTTCACCCCTCCACTTT.

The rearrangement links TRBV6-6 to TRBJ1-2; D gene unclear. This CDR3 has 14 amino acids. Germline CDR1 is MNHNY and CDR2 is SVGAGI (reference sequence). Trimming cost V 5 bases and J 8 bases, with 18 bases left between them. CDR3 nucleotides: TGTGCCAGCAGTGGCGGGAGTATTGCCGCCGGCTACACCTTC. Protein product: CASSGGSIAAGYTF.

CDR3 DNA sequence: TGTGCCAGCAGCGGACAGGGGGCACGAGGAGCTTTCTTT. Translating it yields CASSGQGARGAFF. The chain recombines TRBV7-9 with TRBJ1-1; TRBD1 matches 11 bases. This CDR3 is 13 amino acids long. Germline V gene data show CDR1 as SEHNR and CDR2 as FQNEAQ (reference sequence). Losses at the gene ends were 5 bases for V and 10 bases for J; bases not matched to a gene: 6. The variable domain in full, with the rest retrieved from reference TRBV7-9 and TRBJ1-1, is DTGVSQNPRHKITKRGQNVTFRCDPISEHNRLYWYRQTLGQGPEFLTYFQNEAQLEKSRLLSDRFSAERPKGSFSTLEIQRTEQGDSAMYLCASSGQGARGAFFGQGTRLTVV.

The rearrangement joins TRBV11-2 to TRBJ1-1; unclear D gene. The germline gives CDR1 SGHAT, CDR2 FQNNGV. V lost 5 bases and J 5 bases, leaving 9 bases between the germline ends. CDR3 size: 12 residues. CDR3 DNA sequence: TGTGCCAGCAGCGCGGGAGGAACTGAAGCTTTCTTT. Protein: CASSAGGTEAFF.

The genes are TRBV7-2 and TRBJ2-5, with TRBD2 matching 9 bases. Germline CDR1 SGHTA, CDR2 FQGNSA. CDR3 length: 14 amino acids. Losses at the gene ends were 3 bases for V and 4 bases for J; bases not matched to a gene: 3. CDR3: CASSFGGGAETQYF. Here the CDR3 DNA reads TGTGCCAGCAGCTTTGGCGGGGGGGCAGAGACCCAGTACTTC.

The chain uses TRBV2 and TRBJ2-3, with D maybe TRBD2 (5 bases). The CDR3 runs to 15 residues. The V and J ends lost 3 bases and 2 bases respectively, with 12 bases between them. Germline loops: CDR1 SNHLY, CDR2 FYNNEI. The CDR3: CASSDEGRNTDTQYF. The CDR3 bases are TGTGCCAGCAGTGATGAGGGCAGAAACACAGATACGCAGTATTTT.

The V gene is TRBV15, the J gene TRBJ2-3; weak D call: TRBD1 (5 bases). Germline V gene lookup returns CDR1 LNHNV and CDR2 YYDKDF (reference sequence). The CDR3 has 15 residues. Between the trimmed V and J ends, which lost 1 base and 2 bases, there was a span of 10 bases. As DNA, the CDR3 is TGTGCCACCAGCAGAGTGAAGGGGTCCACAGATACGCAGTATTTT. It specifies CATSRVKGSTDTQYF.